Presented here are 30 T cell receptor beta chains from one specimen sequenced in a study of identical twins (dated by TCRdb to about 2016). The method was 5' RACE. The sequencer was an Illumina HiSeq 2000. The raw public reads went through TCRdb reprocessing: fastp at Q25, MiXCR clone calling, in-frame beta chains kept. Every distinct CDR3 protein forms one entry, paired with its most common genes and DNA. The sample contains under 800,000 distinct CDR3 sequences, approximately 22% of them found a single time. The leading ten clones occupy around 4.4% of the sample. Another study also made use of these data, one on T cells expressing NK-cell markers.

The sample consisted of PBMCs. The receptor source for this set is a woman aged 18-29 years in good health.

In its sample, this clonotype was seen a few times. This chain joins TRBV5-1 and TRBJ2-5; 10 nucleotides align to TRBD1. CDR3 length equals 15 residues. From germline, CDR1 is SGHRS and CDR2 YFSETQ. V trimming: 4 bases; J trimming: 0 bases; junction bases outside the gene matches: 3. The CDR3 nucleotides are TGCGCCAGCAGCCCGGGACAGGGGTACCAAGAGACCCAGTACTTC. Translating it yields CASSPGQGYQETQYF.

This rearrangement joins TRBV25-1 to TRBJ1-5, with unresolved D. V was trimmed by 3 bases and J by 11 bases, leaving 14 bases between them. The germline CDR1 and CDR2 sequences are MGHDK and SYGVNS. The CDR3 consists of 13 residues. This chain's CDR3 is CASSEEVKSAQHF. The CDR3, as DNA: TGTGCCAGCAGTGAGGAGGTGAAGAGTGCCCAGCATTTT.

This clonotype occurred many times. The chain has TRBV12-3 or TRBV12-4 and TRBJ2-1; perhaps TRBD1 as D (5 bases). CDR3 length: 15 residues. V was trimmed by 4 bases and J by 9 bases, leaving 19 bases between them. The chain's CDR3 is CASSSRQGRRGEQFF. The CDR3 nucleotides read TGTGCCAGCAGTTCCCGGCAGGGAAGAAGAGGTGAGCAGTTCTTC.

The chain is built from TRBV10-1 and TRBJ2-3; tentative D call: TRBD2 (6 bases). Per germline, CDR1 WNHNN and CDR2 SYGVQD (reference sequence). The CDR3 is 16 amino acids. V was shortened by 2 bases and J by 1 base, with 13 bases between the two germline ends. The DNA for the CDR3 is TGCGCCAGCAGTGAGAACCGACGCGGGGGCACAGATACGCAGTATTTT. It codes for CASSENRRGGTDTQYF.

CDR3 region: CASSLAEGEGRNEQFF. The CDR3 region has the DNA TGTGCCAGCAGTTTAGCCGAGGGGGAGGGCCGGAATGAGCAGTTCTTC. The V call is TRBV12-3 or TRBV12-4, the J call TRBJ2-1, with D perhaps TRBD2 (7 bases). Trimming shortened V by 0 bases and J by 7 bases, and 16 bases separated the two germline ends. The CDR3 runs 16 residues.

The V and J genes are TRBV4-3 and TRBJ2-5; 8 bases agree with TRBD1. V lost 1 base, J lost 4 bases, and 5 bases stayed unmatched. CDR1 and CDR2 from the germline V gene are LGHNA and YSLEER. The CDR3 runs 15 residues. CDR3 in DNA: TGCGCCAGCAGCCAAGTGATCACAGGGGGAGAGACCCAGTACTTC. Its protein product is CASSQVITGGETQYF.

The chain uses TRBV11-2 and TRBJ2-1; 11 positions agree with TRBD2. The CDR3 runs to 16 residues. V trimming: 0 bases; J trimming: 7 bases; junction bases outside the gene matches: 5. Germline V CDR1 and CDR2: SGHAT, FQNNGV. The CDR3 loop is CASSLEIAGGPNEQFF. The CDR3, as DNA: TGTGCCAGCAGCTTAGAGATAGCGGGAGGGCCAAATGAGCAGTTCTTC.

This clonotype was recorded a few times. The rearrangement uses TRBV10-3 and TRBJ2-7, with D maybe TRBD2 (5 bases). The V gene's germline CDR1 is ENHRY and CDR2 SYGVKD. V was clipped by 6 bases and J by 6 bases, with 15 bases between them. There are 13 residues in the CDR3. In DNA form, the CDR3 reads TGTGCCATCAGAACTAGGGAAGATCGCGAGCAGTACTTC. As protein: CAIRTREDREQYF.

The CDR3: CASSLGTSGRFLNTGELFF. The CDR3 nucleotides read TGTGCCAGCAGCTTGGGGACTAGCGGGAGATTTCTTAACACCGGGGAGCTGTTTTTT. The V gene is TRBV5-4, the J gene TRBJ2-2, with 13 bases identical to TRBD2. There are 19 residues in the CDR3. CDR1 and CDR2 (germline): SGHNT, YYREEE (reference sequence). V gave up 0 bases and J gave up 2 bases; unmatched junction bases: 7.

The chain is built from TRBV29-1 and TRBJ2-5, with D hard to call. The germline CDR1 and CDR2 sequences are SQVTM and ANQGSEA. V was trimmed by 6 bases and J by 0 bases, leaving 14 bases between them. This CDR3 spans 14 amino acids. The DNA for the CDR3 is TGCAGCGTCGCATTGACCGGGTACCAAGAGACCCAGTACTTC. This encodes CSVALTGYQETQYF.

Concerning this clonotype itself: This may be a read error, as it is one base from a much larger clone. V and J are TRBV7-9 and TRBJ2-1; D not certain. The CDR3 runs to 10 residues. V was shortened by 7 bases and J by 5 bases, with 3 bases between the two germline ends. Germline CDR1 reads SEHNR; CDR2 reads FQNEAQ (reference sequence). The CDR3 loop reads CASTDNEQFF. The CDR3 region has the DNA TGTGCCAGCACCGACAATGAGCAGTTCTTC. The complete variable domain, with remaining parts taken from reference TRBV7-9 and TRBJ2-1, reads DTGVSQNPRHKITKRGQNVTFRCDPISEHNRLYWYRQTLGQGPEFLTYFQNEAQLEKSRLLSDRFSAERPKGSFSTLEIQRTEQGDSAMYLCASTDNEQFFGPGTRLTVL.

The J gene is TRBJ1-1, the V gene TRBV4-3; D call uncertain. V dropped 4 bases and J dropped 4 bases, with 16 bases sitting between them. There are 15 residues in the CDR3. Germline-derived CDR1 and CDR2 are LGHNA and YSLEER. The CDR3 loop is CASSPSRAPGTEAFF. CDR3 DNA sequence: TGCGCCAGCAGCCCTAGTAGGGCGCCGGGCACTGAAGCTTTCTTT.

This clonotype was found a few times. This chain joins TRBV27 and TRBJ1-1, with unresolved D. The CDR3 is 10 residues long. CDR1 is MNHEY, CDR2 SMNVEV, per germline (reference sequence). Trimming took 5 bases from V and 12 from J, leaving 10 bases between them. DNA for the CDR3: TGTGCCAGCAGTGGAACAAAGACTTTCTTT. This translates into CASSGTKTFF.

This sequence joins TRBV7-3 and TRBJ2-2; D not certain. Trimming cost V 8 bases and J 3 bases, with 10 bases left between them. Germline V lookup: CDR1 SGHTA, CDR2 FQGTGA. The CDR3 has 13 amino acids. CDR3 amino acids: CASRPRDTGELFF. The CDR3 DNA reads as TGTGCCAGCCGCCCCCGGGACACCGGGGAGCTGTTTTTT.

This clonotype came up once. The V and J genes are TRBV30 and TRBJ1-2; D is unresolved. V lost 2 bases to trimming and J lost 6 bases, with 10 bases between them. Germline V gives CDR1 GTSNPN, CDR2 SVGIG (reference sequence). CDR3 length equals 12 residues. The CDR3 region is CAWSYRGDGYTF. CDR3 nucleotide sequence: TGTGCCTGGAGTTACCGGGGTGATGGCTACACCTTC.

This clonotype was counted a few times. The V gene is TRBV19, the J gene TRBJ2-4, with D unresolved. The germline gives CDR1 LNHDA, CDR2 SQIVND (reference sequence). The CDR3 consists of 20 residues. V lost 6 bases to trimming and J lost 0 bases, with 27 bases between them. The CDR3 region has the DNA TGTGCCAGTAGCCGTCAAGCCCAGGCCTTCTATGTCCTAGCCAAAAACATTCAGTACTTC. It encodes CASSRQAQAFYVLAKNIQYF.

The chain links TRBV12-3 or TRBV12-4 to TRBJ2-7; 10 bases align to TRBD2. The CDR3 runs to 15 residues. V trimming: 3 bases; J trimming: 6 bases; junction bases outside the gene matches: 8. In nucleotides, the CDR3 is TGTGCCAGCAGTTTCTCCCTAGCGGGAGTCACCGAGCAGTACTTC. This codes for CASSFSLAGVTEQYF.

The rearrangement uses TRBV20-1 and TRBJ2-7; TRBD1 matches at 7 bases. The CDR3 length is 14 residues. Germline V gives CDR1 DFQATT, CDR2 SNEGSKA (reference sequence). The CDR3 sequence is CSGLNRDSSYEQYF. The CDR3 DNA sequence: TGCAGCGGCCTAAACCGGGACAGTTCCTACGAGCAGTACTTC.

This clonotype was observed at least ten times. Germline is not matched at one junction end, which may reflect a read error. The rearrangement joins TRBV5-1 to TRBJ1-1; the D gene is possibly TRBD1 (6 bases). The CDR3 consists of 12 residues. Germline V gene data show CDR1 as SGHRS and CDR2 as YFSETQ. CDR3 residues: CASSRGDTEAFF. CDR3 sequence (DNA): TGTGCCAGCAGTAGGGGGGACACTGAAGCTTTCTTT. Combining the CDR3 with reference TRBV5-1 and TRBJ1-1 gives the whole variable domain KAGVTQTPRYLIKTRGQQVTLSCSPISGHRSVSWYQQTPGQGLQFLFEYFSETQRNKGNFPGRFSGRQFSNSRSEMNVSTLELGDSALYLCASSRGDTEAFFGQGTRLTVV.

The V and J genes are TRBV7-9 and TRBJ2-7, with TRBD2 identical over 7 bases. CDR1 and CDR2 (germline): SEHNR, FQNEAQ (reference sequence). This CDR3 is 16 amino acids long. The V and J ends lost 1 base and 4 bases, in that order; junction bases with no gene match: 10. CDR3 bases: TGTGCCAGCAGCTTAGGTTCGACCGAGGGAGGGTACGAGCAGTACTTC. As protein: CASSLGSTEGGYEQYF.

A few counts support this clonotype. This chain connects TRBV12-3 or TRBV12-4 to TRBJ2-1; D is unresolved. This CDR3 is 12 amino acids long. V was shortened by 7 bases and J by 8 bases, with 12 bases between the two germline ends. CDR3 protein: CASNRMVDEQFF. CDR3 coding DNA: TGTGCCAGCAATCGCATGGTGGATGAGCAGTTCTTC.

The rearrangement joins TRBV12-3 or TRBV12-4 to TRBJ1-2, with 8 positions matching TRBD1. J gave up 4 bases and V 3 bases, and 7 bases lay outside the gene matches. The CDR3 loop spans 15 amino acids. CDR3 in amino acids: CASSFGQGSLYGYTF. The CDR3, as DNA: TGTGCCAGCAGTTTCGGACAGGGCAGCCTCTATGGCTACACCTTC.

This clonotype has only one observation. The V gene is TRBV23-1, the J gene TRBJ2-7, with 9 bases lining up with TRBD1. TRBV23-1 is recorded as an ORF, its role being uncertain. CDR3 length: 15 residues. V lost 4 bases, J lost 4 bases, and 8 bases stayed unmatched. In DNA, the CDR3 is TGCGCCAGCAGTCGGACCGACAGGGGGTATTACGAGCAGTACTTC. Protein sequence: CASSRTDRGYYEQYF.

This clonotype was picked up many times. The CDR3 protein is CASSVQTTYGYTF. CDR3 nucleotide sequence: TGTGCCAGCAGCGTGCAGACTACCTATGGCTACACCTTC. This sequence joins TRBV9 and TRBJ1-2; D is uncertain. The CDR3 runs to 13 residues. V was clipped by 2 bases and J by 4 bases, with 9 bases between them. Germline CDR1 reads SGDLS; CDR2 reads YYNGEE.

CDR3 coding DNA: TGTGCCAGCAGTTCATGGGAAGCGGGGGAGACCCAGTACTTC. This gives the protein CASSSWEAGETQYF. The rearrangement uses TRBV6-5 and TRBJ2-5, with 7 bases lining up with TRBD2. Trimming removed 4 bases from V and 5 bases from J; junction bases left unmatched: 7. The CDR3 consists of 14 residues. The germline V gene encodes CDR1 MNHEY and CDR2 SVGAGI.

The chain is built from TRBV5-1 and TRBJ2-7, with a tentative D call TRBD1 (5 bases). CDR1 is SGHRS and CDR2 is YFSETQ in the germline V gene. The CDR3 runs to 14 residues. V dropped 2 bases and J dropped 0 bases, with 9 bases sitting between them. CDR3 coding DNA: TGCGCCAGCAGCTTACAGGCTAGCTCCTACGAGCAGTACTTC. It encodes CASSLQASSYEQYF.

This sequence joins TRBV10-3 and TRBJ2-1; 10 bases agree with TRBD2. This CDR3 is built from 14 residues. Germline V gives CDR1 ENHRY, CDR2 SYGVKD. V dropped 7 bases and J dropped 3; count of bases not matched to a gene: 3. CDR3 sequence (DNA): TGTGCCATCACAGCTAGCGGGGGCTACAATGAGCAGTTCTTC. Residues: CAITASGGYNEQFF.

This clonotype was observed a few times. V is TRBV5-1 and J is TRBJ2-1; 7 bases agree with TRBD2. The CDR3 is 13 residues long. Losses at the gene ends were 5 bases for V and 7 bases for J; bases not matched to a gene: 6. CDR1 is SGHRS and CDR2 is YFSETQ in the germline V gene. CDR3 loop: CASRASGWNEQFF. CDR3 DNA: TGCGCCAGCAGGGCTAGCGGTTGGAATGAGCAGTTCTTC.

V is TRBV27 and J is TRBJ2-2, with D perhaps matching TRBD2 (5 bases). V lost 7 bases and J 9 bases, leaving 24 bases between the germline ends. This CDR3 comprises 16 residues. The germline V gene encodes CDR1 MNHEY and CDR2 SMNVEV (reference sequence). CDR3 sequence (DNA): TGTGCCAGCAACCCCGCCATCTCCCCTAGCTTCCGGGAGCTGTTTTTT. Translation: CASNPAISPSFRELFF.

The chain carries TRBV5-1 and TRBJ2-6, with TRBD2 as a possible D gene (5 bases). The CDR3 has 18 amino acids. V was pared by 4 bases and J by 0 bases, with 17 bases between. CDR1 and CDR2 from the germline V gene are SGHRS and YFSETQ. For the CDR3, the DNA is TGCGCCAGCAGCCGGGCGGAGCTAGCTTACTCTGGGGCCAACGTCCTGACTTTC. Translating it yields CASSRAELAYSGANVLTF.